This passage covers 9 T cell receptor beta chains from one sample sequenced in a study of lymphopenia after photon versus proton radiotherapy. Clones were sequenced by immunoSEQ multiplex PCR, and TCRdb holds only the in-frame ones, with some missing. This table has 160,000 or so clones, about 88% appearing once. The source material was peripheral blood, sampled from a patient treated with photon-based radiotherapy. The origin of the receptors is a middle-aged man with gastric cancer.

The genes are TRBV7-9 and TRBJ2-2; no reliable D call. Between the trimmed V and J ends, which lost 5 bases and 0 bases, there was a span of 22 bases. CDR3 length equals 19 residues. From germline, CDR1 is SEHNR and CDR2 FQNEAQ (reference sequence). The CDR3 DNA follows: TGTGCCAGCAGCGATAATCCTAGGATGGGCAGCGCGAACACCGGGGAGCTGTTTTTT. Translating it yields CASSDNPRMGSANTGELFF.

Here the CDR3 DNA reads TGCGCCAGCAGGGCAAGGGTGGAAGGCACCGGGGAGCTGTTTTTT. Protein sequence: CASRARVEGTGELFF. This sequence joins TRBV10-1 and TRBJ2-2; unclear D gene. Trimming took off 6 bases at V and 4 bases at J, with 15 bases between the two ends. The CDR3 contains 15 residues. The germline V gene encodes CDR1 WNHNN and CDR2 SYGVQD (reference sequence).

The chain couples TRBV30 to TRBJ1-2; D unresolved. V was trimmed by 5 bases and J by 4 bases, leaving 14 bases between them. The CDR3 contains 13 residues. Germline CDR1 is GTSNPN and CDR2 is SVGIG (reference sequence). The CDR3 region has the DNA TGTGCCTGGGGCCCTGGCAAGGGCTATGGCTACACCTTC. This sequence encodes CAWGPGKGYGYTF.

This CDR3 reads CASSLAAGFAGELFF. The CDR3 region has the DNA TGTGCCAGCAGCTTGGCGGCAGGGTTTGCCGGGGAGCTGTTTTTT. V usage is TRBV5-6 and J usage is TRBJ2-2, with D possibly matching TRBD1 (5 bases). Germline values: CDR1 SGHDT, CDR2 YYEEEE. CDR3 length: 15 residues. Trimming cost V 0 bases and J 6 bases, with 12 bases left between them.

The V gene is TRBV18, the J gene TRBJ2-7; TRBD1 is a possible D gene (6 bases). Looked up from germline, CDR1 is KGHSH and CDR2 is LQKENI. The CDR3 extends over 13 amino acids. V dropped 3 bases and J dropped 7 bases, with 13 bases sitting between them. The CDR3 DNA follows: TGTGCCAGCTCACCTTGGACAGCTCTTGAGCAGTACTTC. Residues: CASSPWTALEQYF.

This chain joins TRBV6-6 and TRBJ2-3; no clear D. V lost 5 bases, J lost 6 bases, and 9 bases lay in between. Looked up from germline, CDR1 is MNHNY and CDR2 is SVGAGI (reference sequence). The CDR3 runs 12 residues. CDR3 sequence (DNA): TGTGCCAGCAGTCCACCTGGGGATACGCAGTATTTT. This sequence encodes CASSPPGDTQYF.

This clone appeared once. The chain joins TRBV7-2 to TRBJ1-3; the D is unclear. The germline CDR1 and CDR2 sequences are SGHTA and FQGNSA. Trimming left V 1 base short and J 0 bases short, with 10 bases between. The CDR3 has 16 residues. The CDR3 protein is CASSLVQPFSGNTIYF. In nucleotides, the CDR3 is TGTGCCAGCAGCTTAGTCCAGCCATTCTCTGGAAACACCATATATTTT.

The chain uses TRBV7-2 and TRBJ2-3; D may be TRBD2 (6 bases). The CDR3 totals 14 residues. From germline, CDR1 is SGHTA and CDR2 FQGNSA. V lost 3 bases and J 5 bases, leaving 12 bases between the germline ends. CDR3 nucleotides: TGTGCCAGCAGCTTGGTCCGGGAGATAGATACGCAGTATTTT. Translation: CASSLVREIDTQYF. The complete variable domain, with remaining parts taken from reference TRBV7-2 and TRBJ2-3, reads GAGVSQSPSNKVTEKGKDVELRCDPISGHTALYWYRQSLGQGLEFLIYFQGNSAPDKSGLPSDRFSAERTGGSVSTLTIQRTQQEDSAVYLCASSLVREIDTQYFGPGTRLTVL.

The chain couples TRBV7-9 to TRBJ2-3; TRBD1 agrees at 8 bases. The germline gives CDR1 SEHNR, CDR2 FQNEAQ (reference sequence). CDR3 length: 19 residues. The ends lost 5 bases at V and 0 bases at J; junction bases unmatched: 16. CDR3 in amino acids: CASSATGTGPPYSTDTQYF. DNA for the CDR3: TGTGCCAGCAGCGCCACCGGGACAGGACCCCCTTATAGCACAGATACGCAGTATTTT.